This TCR beta chain was recovered during a study of blood T cell repertoires in COVID-19. To note about this clone: Other DNA sequences in the sample encode the same CDR3.

Sequencing used immunoSEQ multiplex PCR; TCRdb keeps in-frame clones, though not all of them. The data show a few hundred thousand clones, 85% to 90% seen once. Germline V gives CDR1 MNHEY, CDR2 SVGAGI. The CDR3 spans 12 residues. V was shortened by 7 bases and J by 1 base, with 7 bases between the two germline ends. Sample: peripheral blood. The sequence derives from a woman aged 40 to 55 with acute or convalescent COVID-19. J is TRBJ1-2 and V is TRBV6-5; D uncertain. The DNA for the CDR3 is TGTGCCAGCACCCGGGGTAACTATGGCTACACCTTC. Protein product: CASTRGNYGYTF.